The 20 T cell receptor beta chains below were found in one sample sequenced in a study of CXCR3-negative and CXCR3-positive naive CD8 T cells. 5' RACE with UMI labels generated the TRB cDNA libraries. From its re-call of the 5' RACE reads, TCRdb lists each CDR3 protein once, without DNA. Its clone listing holds tens of thousands of distinct CDR3 sequences. Material for sequencing was memory CD8+ T cells from blood. Source of these receptors: a human donor in good health. Some clones in this sample may be carry-over from other donors' samples.

The V gene is TRBV6-2 or TRBV6-3, the J gene TRBJ2-5; the D call of TRBD1 rests on TCRdb alone, since no DNA is present to check it. The CDR3 has 13 residues. The germline gives CDR1 MNHEY, CDR2 SVGEGT. The CDR3: CASSFGASETQYF.

The chain has TRBV14 and TRBJ2-7; with no DNA, the TCRdb D assignment of TRBD2 cannot be verified. Germline V gene lookup returns CDR1 SGHDN and CDR2 FVKESK. The CDR3 consists of 15 residues. The CDR3: CASSPGGLYSYEQYF.

The rearrangement links TRBV3-1 to TRBJ1-4; as DNA is missing, the TRBD1 call by TCRdb cannot be tested. Germline-derived CDR1 and CDR2 are LGHDT and YNNKEL (reference sequence). CDR3 size: 14 residues. CDR3 region: CASSRRETNEKLFF.

The chain recombines TRBV11-3 with TRBJ2-5; TCRdb outputs TRBD2, but without DNA this stays unchecked. This CDR3 region has 16 residues. Per germline, CDR1 SGHNT and CDR2 YENEEA. The CDR3 reads CASSLESGGAGETQYF.

The J gene is TRBJ2-5, the V gene TRBV7-9; TCRdb's D call, TRBD1, is unchecked because there is no DNA. The CDR3 contains 15 residues. Germline V CDR1 and CDR2: SEHNR, FQNEAQ (reference sequence). CDR3 sequence reads: CASSPPSPGGETQYF.

The gene calls are TRBV29-1 and TRBJ2-7. The CDR3 contains 11 residues. CDR1 SQVTM and CDR2 ANQGSEA come from the germline V gene. CDR3 amino acids: CSAVRTYEQYF.

J is TRBJ1-2 and V is TRBV7-3; TCRdb outputs TRBD1, but without DNA this stays unchecked. CDR3 length: 13 residues. The germline gives CDR1 SGHTA, CDR2 FQGTGA. CDR3 in amino acids: CASSFGTNGGYTF. The entire variable domain, with the rest obtained from reference TRBV7-3 and TRBJ1-2, is as follows: GAGVSQTPSNKVTEKGKYVELRCDPISGHTALYWYRQSLGQGPEFLIYFQGTGAADDSGLPNDRFFAVRPEGSVSTLKIQRTERGDSAVYLCASSFGTNGGYTFGSGTRLTVV.

The chain has TRBV7-9 and TRBJ2-2; TCRdb gives TRBD1 as the D gene, but with no DNA this cannot be confirmed. This CDR3 comprises 15 residues. From germline, CDR1 is SEHNR and CDR2 FQNEAQ (reference sequence). The CDR3: CASSSQGMGTGELFF. Variable domain in full (rest from reference TRBV7-9 and TRBJ2-2): DTGVSQNPRHKITKRGQNVTFRCDPISEHNRLYWYRQTLGQGPEFLTYFQNEAQLEKSRLLSDRFSAERPKGSFSTLEIQRTEQGDSAMYLCASSSQGMGTGELFFGEGSRLTVL.

The chain couples TRBV20-1 to TRBJ2-1. CDR1 is DFQATT, CDR2 SNEGSKA, per germline (reference sequence). There are 13 residues in the CDR3. The CDR3 sequence is CSASDENYNEQFF.

The chain employs TRBV3-1 and TRBJ2-5. Germline lookup yields CDR1 LGHDT and CDR2 YNNKEL (reference sequence). The CDR3 spans 12 residues. CDR3 sequence: CASSQVGETQYF.

The rearrangement uses TRBV29-1 and TRBJ1-3. This CDR3 contains 13 residues. The germline V gene encodes CDR1 SQVTM and CDR2 ANQGSEA. The CDR3 spells CSVVYVSGNTIYF.

V and J are TRBV7-9 and TRBJ1-4; as DNA is missing, the TRBD1 call by TCRdb cannot be tested. CDR1 and CDR2 from the germline V gene are SEHNR and FQNEAQ (reference sequence). CDR3 length: 15 residues. The CDR3 is CASSSQGASGEKLFF.

This chain links TRBV20-1 with TRBJ2-1; TCRdb calls TRBD2, which cannot be checked without DNA. Germline CDR1 and CDR2: DFQATT and SNEGSKA (reference sequence). The CDR3 has 14 amino acids. CDR3 protein: CSASGTSAINEQFF.

V and J are TRBV14 and TRBJ2-5; TCRdb's assignment of TRBD2 cannot be checked, as there is no DNA. Germline V gene lookup returns CDR1 SGHDN and CDR2 FVKESK. This CDR3 is built from 14 residues. The CDR3 is CASSQSSGYWDQYF.

This sequence joins TRBV29-1 and TRBJ2-1; TCRdb names TRBD1, which stays unverified in the absence of DNA. This CDR3 comprises 16 residues. Germline V lookup: CDR1 SQVTM, CDR2 ANQGSEA. The CDR3 protein is CSVEDRKGGLGYEQFF.

The chain combines TRBV29-1 with TRBJ2-3; TCRdb's D gene call, TRBD1, goes unchecked for lack of DNA. The CDR3 is made up of 15 amino acids. Germline CDR1 SQVTM, CDR2 ANQGSEA. Here the CDR3 reads CSVARAGGWTDTQYF.

The J gene is TRBJ2-7, the V gene TRBV29-1; the D call from TCRdb, TRBD2, cannot be confirmed without DNA. CDR1 SQVTM and CDR2 ANQGSEA come from the germline V gene. This CDR3 region has 15 residues. The CDR3 sequence is CSVEGTGTSEYEQYF.

The J gene is TRBJ2-1, the V gene TRBV29-1; the D call of TRBD1 rests on TCRdb alone, since no DNA is present to check it. The CDR3 is 15 residues long. Germline V CDR1 and CDR2: SQVTM, ANQGSEA. The chain's CDR3 is CSVEMMVRGINEQFF.

The V and J genes are TRBV5-6 and TRBJ2-7. This CDR3 region has 14 residues. Germline V gene data show CDR1 as SGHDT and CDR2 as YYEEEE. The CDR3 reads CASSLGEHSYEQYF.

CDR3 sequence: CASSQWTGEAFF. The chain joins TRBV6-5 to TRBJ1-1; TCRdb indicates TRBD1, and absent DNA this call remains unverified. CDR1 and CDR2 from the germline V gene are MNHEY and SVGAGI. The CDR3 has 12 amino acids.